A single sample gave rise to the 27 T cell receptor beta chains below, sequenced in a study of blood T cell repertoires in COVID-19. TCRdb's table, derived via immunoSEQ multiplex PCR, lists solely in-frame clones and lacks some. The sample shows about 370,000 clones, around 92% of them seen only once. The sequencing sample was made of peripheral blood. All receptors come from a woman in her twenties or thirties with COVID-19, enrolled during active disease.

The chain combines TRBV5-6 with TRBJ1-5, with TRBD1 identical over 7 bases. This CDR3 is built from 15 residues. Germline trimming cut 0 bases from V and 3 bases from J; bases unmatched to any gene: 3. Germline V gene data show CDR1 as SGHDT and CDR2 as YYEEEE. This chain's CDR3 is CASSLEGGYNQPQHF. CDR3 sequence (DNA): TGTGCCAGCAGCTTGGAAGGGGGCTACAATCAGCCCCAGCATTTT.

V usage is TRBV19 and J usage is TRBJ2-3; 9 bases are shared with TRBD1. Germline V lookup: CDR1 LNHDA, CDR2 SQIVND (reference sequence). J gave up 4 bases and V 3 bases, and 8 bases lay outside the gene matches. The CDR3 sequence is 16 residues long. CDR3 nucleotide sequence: TGTGCCAGTAGTATGGGACAGGGCTTTTCGGCAGATACGCAGTATTTT. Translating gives CASSMGQGFSADTQYF.

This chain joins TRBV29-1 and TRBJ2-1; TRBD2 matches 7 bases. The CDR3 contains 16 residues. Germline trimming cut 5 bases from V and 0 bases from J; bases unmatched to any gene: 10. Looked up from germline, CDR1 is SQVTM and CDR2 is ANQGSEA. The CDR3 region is CSVIGRTQVSYNEQFF. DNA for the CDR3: TGCAGCGTTATCGGGAGGACCCAGGTCTCCTACAATGAGCAGTTCTTC.

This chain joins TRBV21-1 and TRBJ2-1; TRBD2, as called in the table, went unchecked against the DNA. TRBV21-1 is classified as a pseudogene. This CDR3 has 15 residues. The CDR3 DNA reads TGTGCCAGCAGCAAATCTAGCGGGAGTAGCAATGAGCAGTTCTTC. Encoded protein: CASSKSSGSSNEQFF.

The CDR3 loop reads CSVGIPGSLNTGELFF. Here the CDR3 DNA reads TGCAGCGTTGGAATCCCAGGGTCCCTGAACACCGGGGAGCTGTTTTTT. The rearrangement joins TRBV29-1 to TRBJ2-2, with a tentative D call TRBD1 (5 bases). The CDR3 is 16 residues long. Trimming took off 4 bases at V and 1 base at J, with 16 bases between the two ends. CDR1 is SQVTM and CDR2 is ANQGSEA in the germline V gene.

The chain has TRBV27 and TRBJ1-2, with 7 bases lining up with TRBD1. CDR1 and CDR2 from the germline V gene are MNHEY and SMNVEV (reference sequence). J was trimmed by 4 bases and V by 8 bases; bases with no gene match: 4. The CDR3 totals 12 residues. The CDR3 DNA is TGTGCCAGCCGGCGGACAGGCTATGGCTACACCTTC. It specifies CASRRTGYGYTF.

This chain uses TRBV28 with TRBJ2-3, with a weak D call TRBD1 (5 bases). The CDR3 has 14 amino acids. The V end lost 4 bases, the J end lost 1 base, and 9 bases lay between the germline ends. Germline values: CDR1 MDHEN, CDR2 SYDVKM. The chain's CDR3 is CASSSGYGTDTQYF. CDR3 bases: TGTGCCAGCAGTTCAGGGTATGGCACAGATACGCAGTATTTT.

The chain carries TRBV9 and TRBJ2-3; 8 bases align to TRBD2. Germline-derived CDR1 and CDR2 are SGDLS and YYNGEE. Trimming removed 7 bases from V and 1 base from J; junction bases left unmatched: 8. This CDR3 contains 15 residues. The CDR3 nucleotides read TGTGCCAGCTCCAAATCGGGGGGGGGCACAGATACGCAGTATTTT. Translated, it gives CASSKSGGGTDTQYF.

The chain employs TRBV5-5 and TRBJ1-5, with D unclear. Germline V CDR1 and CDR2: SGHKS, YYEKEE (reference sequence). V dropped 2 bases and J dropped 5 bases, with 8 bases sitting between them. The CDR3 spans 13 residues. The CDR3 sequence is CASSFKPDQPQHF. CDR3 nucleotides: TGTGCCAGCAGCTTTAAGCCCGATCAGCCCCAGCATTTT.

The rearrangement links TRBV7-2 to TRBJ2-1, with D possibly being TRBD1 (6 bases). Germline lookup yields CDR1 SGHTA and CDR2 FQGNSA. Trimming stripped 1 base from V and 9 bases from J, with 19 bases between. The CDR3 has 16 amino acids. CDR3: CASSLGGPGKGSEQFF. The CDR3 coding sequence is TGTGCCAGCAGCTTAGGGGGGCCCGGCAAGGGGTCTGAGCAGTTCTTC.

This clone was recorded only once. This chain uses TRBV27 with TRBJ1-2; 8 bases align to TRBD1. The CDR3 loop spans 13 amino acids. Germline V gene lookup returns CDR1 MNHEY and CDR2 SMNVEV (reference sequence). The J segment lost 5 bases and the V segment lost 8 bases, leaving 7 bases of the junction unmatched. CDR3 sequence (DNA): TGTGCCAGCTGTTACAGGGGGGGGTATGGCTACACCTTC. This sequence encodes CASCYRGGYGYTF.

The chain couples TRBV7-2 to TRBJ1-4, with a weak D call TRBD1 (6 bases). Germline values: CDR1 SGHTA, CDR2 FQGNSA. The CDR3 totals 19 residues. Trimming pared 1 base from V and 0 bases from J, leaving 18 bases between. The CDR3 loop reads CASSLVIVDSRATNEKLFF. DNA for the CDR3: TGTGCCAGCAGCTTAGTAATCGTGGACAGTCGGGCAACTAATGAAAAACTGTTTTTT.

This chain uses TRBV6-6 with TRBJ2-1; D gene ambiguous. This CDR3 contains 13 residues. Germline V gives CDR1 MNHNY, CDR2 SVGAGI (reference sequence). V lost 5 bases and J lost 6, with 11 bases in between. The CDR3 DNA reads TGTGCCAGCAGTCCCGGGTTGGTCAATGAGCAGTTCTTC. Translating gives CASSPGLVNEQFF.

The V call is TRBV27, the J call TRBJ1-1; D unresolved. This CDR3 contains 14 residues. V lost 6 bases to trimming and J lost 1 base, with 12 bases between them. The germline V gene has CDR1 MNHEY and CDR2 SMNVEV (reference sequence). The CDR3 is CASRPQVGNTEAFF. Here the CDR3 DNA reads TGTGCCAGCAGGCCCCAGGTAGGGAACACTGAAGCTTTCTTT.

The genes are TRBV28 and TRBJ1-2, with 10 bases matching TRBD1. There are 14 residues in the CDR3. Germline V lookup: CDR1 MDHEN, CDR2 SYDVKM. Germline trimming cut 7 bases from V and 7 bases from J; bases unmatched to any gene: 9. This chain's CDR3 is CASNLSDRGPGYTF. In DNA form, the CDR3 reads TGTGCCAGCAACCTATCCGACAGGGGGCCTGGCTACACCTTC.

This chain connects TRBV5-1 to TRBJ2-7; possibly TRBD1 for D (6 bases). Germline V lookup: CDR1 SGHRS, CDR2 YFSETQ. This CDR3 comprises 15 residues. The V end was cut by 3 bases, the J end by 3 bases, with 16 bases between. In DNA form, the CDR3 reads TGCGCCAGCAGCTCTAGGACAGAGCCCGTCTACGAGCAGTACTTC. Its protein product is CASSSRTEPVYEQYF.

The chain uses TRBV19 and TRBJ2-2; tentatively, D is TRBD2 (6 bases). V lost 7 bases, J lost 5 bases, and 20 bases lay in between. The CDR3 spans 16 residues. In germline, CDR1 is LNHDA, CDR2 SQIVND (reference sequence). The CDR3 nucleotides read TGTGCCAGTATAGCGGCGGAGCCAAGAACAACCGGGGAGCTGTTTTTT. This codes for CASIAAEPRTTGELFF.

The chain's CDR3 is CASTGLESPLHF. CDR3 DNA: TGTGCCAGCACCGGACTGGAATCACCCCTCCACTTT. The chain joins TRBV12-3 or TRBV12-4 to TRBJ1-6; D remains ambiguous. Deletions cut 7 bases from V and 10 bases from J, with 11 bases between. The CDR3 has 12 residues.

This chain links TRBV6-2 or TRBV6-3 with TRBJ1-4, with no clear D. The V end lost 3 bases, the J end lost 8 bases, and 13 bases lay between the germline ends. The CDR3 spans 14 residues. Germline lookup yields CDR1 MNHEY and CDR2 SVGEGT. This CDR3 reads CASSYVELGEKLFF. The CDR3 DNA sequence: TGTGCCAGCAGTTATGTGGAGCTCGGAGAAAAACTGTTTTTT.

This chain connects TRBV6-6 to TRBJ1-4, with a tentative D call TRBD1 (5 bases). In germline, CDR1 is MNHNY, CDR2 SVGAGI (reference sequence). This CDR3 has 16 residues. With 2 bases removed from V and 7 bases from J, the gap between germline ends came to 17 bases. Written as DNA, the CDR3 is TGTGCCAGCAGTTACGCAGGGTCCAGGGAAGGTGAAAAACTGTTTTTT. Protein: CASSYAGSREGEKLFF.

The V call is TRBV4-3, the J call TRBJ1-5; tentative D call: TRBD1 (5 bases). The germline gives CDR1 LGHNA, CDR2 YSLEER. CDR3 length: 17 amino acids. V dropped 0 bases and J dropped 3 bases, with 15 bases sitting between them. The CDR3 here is CASSQDKGAPVNQPQHF. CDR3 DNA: TGCGCCAGCAGCCAAGATAAAGGGGCCCCCGTCAATCAGCCCCAGCATTTT.

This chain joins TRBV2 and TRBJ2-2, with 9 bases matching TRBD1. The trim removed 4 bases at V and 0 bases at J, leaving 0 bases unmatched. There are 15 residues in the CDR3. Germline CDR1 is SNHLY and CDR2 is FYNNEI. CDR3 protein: CASSGQGANTGELFF. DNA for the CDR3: TGTGCCAGCAGTGGACAGGGGGCGAACACCGGGGAGCTGTTTTTT.

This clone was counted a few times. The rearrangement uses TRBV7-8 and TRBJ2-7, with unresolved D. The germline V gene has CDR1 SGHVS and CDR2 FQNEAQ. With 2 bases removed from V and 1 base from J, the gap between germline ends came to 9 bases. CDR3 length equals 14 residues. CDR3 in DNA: TGTGCCAGCAGCTTATTTTCGCAGTCCTACGAGCAGTACTTC. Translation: CASSLFSQSYEQYF.

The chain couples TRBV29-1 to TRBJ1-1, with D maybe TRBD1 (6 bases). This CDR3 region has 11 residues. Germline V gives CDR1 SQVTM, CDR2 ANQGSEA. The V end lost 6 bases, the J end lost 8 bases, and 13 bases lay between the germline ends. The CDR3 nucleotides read TGCAGCGTAGAATTCGGACAGGAAGCTTTCTTT. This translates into CSVEFGQEAFF. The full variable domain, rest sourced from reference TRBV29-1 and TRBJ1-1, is SAVISQKPSRDICQRGTSLTIQCQVDSQVTMMFWYRQQPGQSLTLIATANQGSEATYESGFVIDKFPISRPNLTFSTLTVSNMSPEDSSIYLCSVEFGQEAFFGQGTRLTVV.

CDR3 amino acids: CASSYRQLNTGELFF. CDR3 nucleotides: TGTGCCAGCAGTTACCGACAGCTGAACACCGGGGAGCTGTTTTTT. The V call is TRBV6-5, the J call TRBJ2-2; a possible D gene is TRBD1 (5 bases). CDR3 length: 15 residues. The germline V gene has CDR1 MNHEY and CDR2 SVGAGI. Trimming cost V 2 bases and J 1 base, with 8 bases left between them.

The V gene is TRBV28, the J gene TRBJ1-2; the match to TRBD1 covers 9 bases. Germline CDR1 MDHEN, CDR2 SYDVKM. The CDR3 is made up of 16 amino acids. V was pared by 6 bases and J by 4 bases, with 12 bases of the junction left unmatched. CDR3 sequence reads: CASSLRLDRGVYGYTF. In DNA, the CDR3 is TGTGCCAGCAGCCTCCGATTAGACAGGGGGGTCTATGGCTACACCTTC.

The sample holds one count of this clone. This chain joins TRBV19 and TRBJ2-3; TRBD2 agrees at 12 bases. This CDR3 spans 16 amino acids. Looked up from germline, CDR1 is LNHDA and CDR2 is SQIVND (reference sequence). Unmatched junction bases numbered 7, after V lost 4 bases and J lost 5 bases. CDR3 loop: CASSTILAGGIDTQYF. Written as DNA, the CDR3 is TGTGCCAGTAGTACAATTCTAGCGGGGGGGATAGATACGCAGTATTTT.